This T cell receptor beta chain was sequenced for a study of blood T cell repertoires in COVID-19. On the study more broadly: Cohort 3 donors were reported recovered after two negative PCRs, clearance, or symptom resolution.

Trimming removed 1 base from V and 2 bases from J, with 6 bases in between. CDR1 is SEHNR and CDR2 is FQNEAQ in the germline V gene (reference sequence). This CDR3 has 14 residues. Profiling relied on immunoSEQ multiplex PCR, and the TCRdb table lists in-frame clones only, not all of them. The profile shows a few hundred thousand clones, roughly nine tenths of them singletons. The chain uses TRBV7-9 and TRBJ1-3; a possible D gene is TRBD1 (5 bases). This clonotype originated in a woman aged 45-59 years in a cohort exposed to, infected with or recovered from COVID-19 (not recorded which). Sequenced sample: PBMCs or T cells enriched from blood (not recorded which). The CDR3 is CASSLETAGNTIYF. In DNA, the CDR3 is TGTGCCAGCAGCTTAGAGACAGCTGGAAACACCATATATTTT.